The rows below give T cell receptor beta chains drawn from one sample of a study of blood T cell repertoires in COVID-19. Repertoires were generated with immunoSEQ multiplex PCR, while TCRdb's copy carries only in-frame clones and drops some. The data show 80,000 to 130,000 clones, roughly 92% seen once. Sequenced material: peripheral blood. All receptors derive from a man aged 65 to 79 with acute or convalescent COVID-19. The CDR3 runs from the conserved cysteine through the conserved F or W. The D gene is left open where the match is weak. The size of a clone is reported for some rows only, either as once, few or many, or as a class for expanded clones.

>.|14|TRBJ1-4|TRBV4-2|.
TGTGCCAGCAGCCACGGGACTGTTGGTGAAAAACTGTTTTTT
CASSHGTVGEKLFF
>TRBD1|15|TRBJ1-1|TRBV19|.
TGTGCCAGTAGTCCGGACAGGGCGGCGAACACTGAAGCTTTCTTT
CASSPDRAANTEAFF
>TRBD1|16|TRBJ2-3|TRBV14|.
TGTGCCAGCAGCCACCTAGTGACAGGGGGAGCAGATACGCAGTATTTT
CASSHLVTGGADTQYF
>.|13|TRBJ1-1|TRBV7-9|once
TGTGCCAGCAACTATGAATTTAACACTGAAGCTTTCTTT
CASNYEFNTEAFF
>.|18|TRBJ2-3|TRBV5-5|.
TGTGCCAGCAGCTTGGGGCGGGACAGCCGATCTAGCACAGATACGCAGTATTTT
CASSLGRDSRSSTDTQYF
>.|13|TRBJ2-5|TRBV28|.
TGTGCCAGCAGTCCCTGGGGGAGGGAGACCCAGTACTTC
CASSPWGRETQYF
>.|11|TRBJ2-1|TRBV19|.
TGTGCCAGTAGTCTTTACAATGAGCAGTTCTTC
CASSLYNEQFF
>.|14|TRBJ1-5|TRBV6-5|.
TGTGCCAGCAGGGGGGGGGCAAGCAATCAGCCCCAGCATTTT
CASRGGASNQPQHF
>TRBD1|16|TRBJ1-1|TRBV27|.
TGTGCCAGCAGTTTATTGGCAGGGGGTAGGTTCACTGAAGCTTTCTTT
CASSLLAGGRFTEAFF
>TRBD1|18|TRBJ1-6|TRBV11-2|.
TGTGCCAGCAGCCTCTATAGCCCTGGACAGGGCAGGGGTTCACCCCTCCACTTT
CASSLYSPGQGRGSPLHF
>.|16|TRBJ2-3|TRBV6-5|.
TGTGCCAGCAGTTACTCGGGGGGACAGACGACAGATACGCAGTATTTT
CASSYSGGQTTDTQYF
>TRBD1|16|TRBJ1-2|TRBV5-1|.
TGCGCCAGCAGCTACTCGGCCGGGACAGGGGTTAACGGCTACACCTTC
CASSYSAGTGVNGYTF
>.|13|TRBJ1-1|TRBV18|.
TGTGCCAGCCCACCGGGCAGGGCGGAGAGAGCTTTCTTT
CASPPGRAERAFF
>TRBD1|15|TRBJ2-7|TRBV6-1|.
TGTGCCAGCAGTGAAGGGACAGGCCGAACCTACGAGCAGTACTTC
CASSEGTGRTYEQYF
>TRBD1|12|TRBJ1-2|TRBV12-3/TRBV12-4|once
TGTGCCAGCACCACCAGGGGGCATGGCTACACCTTC
CASTTRGHGYTF
>TRBD1|15|TRBJ2-1|TRBV5-5|.
TGTGCCAGCAGCAGGACAGGGGAAGTTAGGAATGAGCAGTTCTTC
CASSRTGEVRNEQFF
>TRBD2|14|TRBJ2-3|TRBV25-1|.
TGTGCCAGCAGTGAGGGACTAGCGGTGAATACGCAGTATTTT
CASSEGLAVNTQYF
>TRBD1|13|TRBJ1-2|TRBV5-6|.
TGTGCCAGCAGCTCACAGGGGAGCTATGGCTACACCTTC
CASSSQGSYGYTF
>.|15|TRBJ1-6|TRBV10-3|.
TGTGCCATCAGTGACTCCGGGACCTATAATTCACCCCTCCACTTT
CAISDSGTYNSPLHF
>TRBD2|14|TRBJ2-1|TRBV30|.
TGTGCCTGGAATTGGCGGGGGGGAGGCAATGAGCAGTTCTTC
CAWNWRGGGNEQFF
>.|15|TRBJ1-1|TRBV27|.
TGTGCCAGCAGCCTAGGGGGAGGGTTGAACACTGAAGCTTTCTTT
CASSLGGGLNTEAFF
>.|15|TRBJ1-2|TRBV5-1|once
TGCGCCAGCAGCTTGGGGGAGGTTAATTCACGAGGCTACACCTTC
CASSLGEVNSRGYTF
>.|12|TRBJ2-3|TRBV28|.
TGTGCCAGTACAGGTTCGTGGGATACGCAGTATTTT
CASTGSWDTQYF
>.|16|TRBJ1-5|TRBV6-4|.
TGTGCCAGCAGTGAGTGGATGGAGGGTAGCAATCAGCCCCAGCATTTT
CASSEWMEGSNQPQHF
>.|14|TRBJ1-1|TRBV10-1|.
TGCGCCAGCAGTGAGTCTCAGGGGAACACTGAAGCTTTCTTT
CASSESQGNTEAFF
>.|14|TRBJ1-5|TRBV25-1|.
TGTGCCAGCAGTGAACCCGGGAGGAATCAGCCCCAGCATTTT
CASSEPGRNQPQHF
>TRBD2|15|TRBJ2-4|TRBV19|.
TGTGCCAGCTTGGGGGTAGCGGGAGCCAAAAACATTCAGTACTTC
CASLGVAGAKNIQYF
>.|10|TRBJ2-7|TRBV29-1|.
TGCAGCGTTGTGGTGCGCGAGCAGTACTTC
CSVVVREQYF
>TRBD1|14|TRBJ2-7|TRBV4-3|.
TGCGCCAGCAGCCAAACAACAGGGGGCTACGAGCAGTACTTC
CASSQTTGGYEQYF
>TRBD1|17|TRBJ1-5|TRBV27|.
TGTGCCAGCAGTTTCCAGATAACAGGGGTAGAGGGACAGCCCCAGCATTTT
CASSFQITGVEGQPQHF
>.|14|TRBJ1-2|TRBV7-9|.
TGTGCCAGCAGCTCCCGCCGGGTTGACTATGGCTACACCTTC
CASSSRRVDYGYTF
>.|12|TRBJ1-2|TRBV10-2|.
TGCGCCAGCAGTGGTACAAGCTATGGCTACACCTTC
CASSGTSYGYTF
>TRBD2|16|TRBJ2-7|TRBV5-5|once
TGTGCCAGCAGCGGACCCCTTACGGGGGGTCCCTACGAGCAGTACTTC
CASSGPLTGGPYEQYF
>.|16|TRBJ1-2|TRBV9|.
TGTGCCAGCAGCGTAGATGGAGGGCTGGCCTACTATGGCTACACCTTC
CASSVDGGLAYYGYTF
>TRBD1|15|TRBJ1-5|TRBV19|.
TGTGCCAGTAGTATTCCTTACAGGGGTTATCAGCCCCAGCATTTT
CASSIPYRGYQPQHF
>.|12|TRBJ2-3|TRBV12-3/TRBV12-4|once
TGTGCCAGCAGCAACAGGTTAGATACGCAGTATTTT
CASSNRLDTQYF
>.|13|TRBJ1-1|TRBV2|.
TGTGCCAGCAGTGAGCGGTCGGACACTGAAGCTTTCTTT
CASSERSDTEAFF
>.|11|TRBJ1-2|TRBV20-1|.
TGCAGTGCTAGAGATAGCTATGGCTACACCTTC
CSARDSYGYTF
>TRBD2|16|TRBJ2-2|TRBV9|.
TGTGCCAGCAGCGTGGGACTAGCGTCACACACCGGGGAGCTGTTTTTT
CASSVGLASHTGELFF
>TRBD2|15|TRBJ2-3|TRBV20-1|.
TGCAGTGCTAGTCTTAGCGGGAGTATGCCAGATACGCAGTATTTT
CSASLSGSMPDTQYF
>.|11|TRBJ2-2|TRBV12-3/TRBV12-4|once
TGTGCCAGCAGCCCGACCGGGAAACTGTTTTTT
CASSPTGKLFF
>.|15|TRBJ1-1|TRBV11-2|.
TGTGCCAGCAGCCCCGATGGACTTATGAACACTGAAGCTTTCTTT
CASSPDGLMNTEAFF
>TRBD2|19|TRBJ2-1|TRBV4-1|.
TGCGCCAGCAGCCAAGGAAGACTAGCGGGGGGTCCGCACTACAATGAGCAGTTCTTC
CASSQGRLAGGPHYNEQFF